These T cell receptor beta chains were read from a single sample in a study of cytotoxic CD8 clonotypes in ibrutinib-treated CLL. The table came from immunoSEQ multiplex PCR; TCRdb's copy has only in-frame clones and leaves some out. Among 200,000 or so clones listed, roughly 79% were seen once. The source was PBMCs, collected after 12 months of ibrutinib treatment. The receptors derive from a human donor with chronic lymphocytic leukemia. The CDR3 runs from the conserved cysteine through the conserved F or W.

j_gene | v_gene | CDR3aa
TRBJ2-3 | TRBV18 | CASSPFRAEDTQYF
TRBJ2-7 | TRBV7-8 | CASSPTGGEQYF
TRBJ2-1 | TRBV7-2 | CASRGGTGNEQFF
TRBJ2-1 | TRBV10-3 | CAIRGTGLSNEQFF
TRBJ2-3 | TRBV18 | CASSPAGGGTDTQYF
TRBJ2-3 | TRBV6-5 | CASSYGATTRDTQYF
TRBJ1-4 | TRBV7-2 | CASSPSANEKLFF
TRBJ1-5 | TRBV19 | CASSPGVNQPQHF
TRBJ1-2 | TRBV9 | CASSVGQGNYGYTF
TRBJ1-5 | TRBV19 | CASSVFRQGGNQPQHF
TRBJ1-1 | TRBV5-4 | CASSLGARPEAFF
TRBJ1-1 | TRBV7-8 | CASSSGTASTSNTEAFF
TRBJ2-2 | TRBV6-1 | CASRGQVLTGELFF
TRBJ2-6 | TRBV18 | CASSTLAGVAGANVLTF
TRBJ1-5 | TRBV6-5 | CASSLQGSGNQPQHF
TRBJ2-7 | TRBV5-1 | CASRRAPGQGLREQYF
TRBJ2-7 | TRBV10-3 | CAISEGTGILGTYEQYF
TRBJ2-1 | TRBV7-3 | CASSPGLAGAANEQFF
TRBJ2-4 | TRBV9 | CASSVDRTAAKNIQYF
TRBJ2-3 | TRBV5-1 | CASSLDGNTDTQYF
TRBJ1-1 | TRBV4-2 | CASSQVVWVRTEAFF
TRBJ2-1 | TRBV28 | CASRGSSYNEQFF
TRBJ1-1 | TRBV19 | CASSILQGVSTEAFF
TRBJ2-3 | TRBV6-5 | CASSYLGRGDTQYF
TRBJ2-5 | TRBV10-3 | CAIRDAQEFQETQYF
TRBJ2-2 | TRBV2 | CASNAVANTGELFF
TRBJ1-5 | TRBV7-6 | CASSLSQSQPQHF
TRBJ2-3 | TRBV28 | CASSNPTSTQYF
TRBJ1-2 | TRBV12-5 | CASGPIGGGHGYTF
TRBJ1-1 | TRBV5-1 | CASSRSGAPNTEAFF
TRBJ2-5 | TRBV4-1 | CASSLTTTGEETQYF
TRBJ1-2 | TRBV4-1 | CASSPGGAVVYGYTF
TRBJ1-5 | TRBV19 | CASSSRTTHSNQPQHF
TRBJ1-6 | TRBV7-9 | CASSSVRGADYNSPLHF
TRBJ2-7 | TRBV11-2 | CASSPQNSYEQYF
TRBJ2-5 | TRBV18 | CASSPPSLETQYF
TRBJ1-2 | TRBV5-6 | CASSFASYGYTF
TRBJ1-4 | TRBV7-9 | CASSLDRRVGEKLFF
TRBJ1-2 | TRBV28 | CASSSAGTGGGGSYTF
TRBJ2-1 | TRBV6-5 | CASSYAGLYYPNEQFF
TRBJ2-6 | TRBV18 | CASSPRKGAGANVLTF
TRBJ1-1 | TRBV9 | CASSETGNTEAFF
TRBJ1-1 | TRBV19 | CASSWGFGPPMNTEAFF
TRBJ1-1 | TRBV5-1 | CASSLEATGEAFF
TRBJ2-3 | TRBV5-1 | CASSPGLAGGRADTQYF
TRBJ2-3 | TRBV5-1 | CASSFTGTLTDTQYF
TRBJ2-7 | TRBV6-1 | CASRVMSSYEQYF
TRBJ2-5 | TRBV2 | CASSETLMGTQYF
TRBJ2-7 | TRBV18 | CASSPPSLNTYAGQGYEQYF